This TCR beta chain stems from a study of shared clonotypes between healthy human individuals. The study, taken as a whole, reports: Sharing of clonotypes among donors was expected to vary with sequencing depth.

The naive CD8 population came from CD45RO-negative cells selected for CCR7, without terminally differentiated effector memory CD45RA+ cells. A remark on this clone: Its antigen is as yet unknown.

Germline V gene lookup returns CDR1 SNHLY and CDR2 FYNNEI. The CDR3 extends over 15 amino acids. V lost 6 bases and J lost 3, with 18 bases in between. It was at deep level that the assay was run. Under the authors' procedure: Junction-only sequences without quality scores came from ImmunoSEQ, so filtering differed. Method: immunoSEQ multiplex PCR; TCRdb's copy keeps in-frame clones and lacks some. Clone size and the V and J calls come from that table; the DNA yielded D and trimming. The data contain roughly 770,000 clones, 90% to 97% of them singletons. The specimen was naive CD8+ T cells sorted from blood. The TCR sequence derives from a man aged 30 to 39 in good health. The genes are TRBV2 and TRBJ2-7; TRBD1 or TRBD2 may be the D gene (6 bases each). The CDR3 nucleotides are TGTGCCAGCAGCGAGTGGGGCAGGGGAGGCTACGAGCAGTACTTC. This translates into CASSEWGRGGYEQYF.